These 3 T cell receptor beta chains came from one sample sequenced in a study of early T cells in non-severe SARS-CoV-2 infection (TCRdb year 2021). The receptor library was made with 5' RACE. The instrument given in TCRdb is NextSeq 500. Starting from the raw public reads, TCRdb applied fastp trimming at Q25, assembled clones with MiXCR and retained in-frame beta chains. Rows are combined by CDR3 protein, so each entry shows the most common genes and DNA. This sample is represented by about 40,000 distinct CDR3 sequences; about 7.4% of them were singletons. The biggest ten clones account for roughly 12% of the sample. The source material was whole blood, sampled at baseline. Receptors were obtained from an adult who was a healthcare worker with PCR-confirmed SARS-CoV-2 infection or an uninfected control (not recorded which).

This clonotype was counted at least ten times. The chain links TRBV7-2 to TRBJ2-3, with D perhaps matching TRBD1 (6 bases). Trimming left V 3 bases short and J 6 bases short, with 10 bases between. The CDR3 runs 13 residues. Germline V gene data show CDR1 as SGHTA and CDR2 as FQGNSA. The CDR3 spells CASSLGAVDTQYF. The DNA of the CDR3 is TGTGCCAGCAGCTTGGGGGCCGTGGATACGCAGTATTTT.

The chain is built from TRBV27 and TRBJ2-1; 8 positions agree with TRBD1. The V segment lost 6 bases and the J segment 6 bases; nucleotides outside the gene matches: 10. This CDR3 comprises 15 residues. The germline V gene encodes CDR1 MNHEY and CDR2 SMNVEV (reference sequence). CDR3: CASSPRTGKGNEQFF. Written as DNA, the CDR3 is TGTGCCAGCAGCCCGAGGACAGGGAAAGGCAATGAGCAGTTCTTC.

The chain uses TRBV7-9 and TRBJ2-5; TRBD2 matches 8 bases. V was pared by 1 base and J by 2 bases, with 6 bases of the junction left unmatched. The CDR3 is 16 amino acids. CDR1 is SEHNR, CDR2 FQNEAQ, per germline (reference sequence). CDR3 sequence: CASSLGPRGDQETQYF. The CDR3 DNA sequence: TGTGCCAGCAGCTTAGGGCCGCGGGGGGATCAAGAGACCCAGTACTTC. The full variable domain, completed using reference TRBV7-9 and TRBJ2-5, is DTGVSQNPRHKITKRGQNVTFRCDPISEHNRLYWYRQTLGQGPEFLTYFQNEAQLEKSRLLSDRFSAERPKGSFSTLEIQRTEQGDSAMYLCASSLGPRGDQETQYFGPGTRLLVL.